Below, one T cell receptor beta chain is given with its context. This entry comes from a study of blood T cell repertoires in COVID-19. Study summary: The cDNA or gDNA used as material had been derived from T cells, B-cell-depleted T cells, or PBMCs.

CDR1 is LGHDT and CDR2 is YNNKEL in the germline V gene (reference sequence). The V gene end was trimmed by 3 bases and the J gene end by 2 bases; junction bases not matched to a gene: 9. This CDR3 region has 16 residues. In the original workflow: Using reference gene primer amplification, nucleated cell counts were estimated. Measured with immunoSEQ multiplex PCR; TCRdb has only the in-frame clones, and not every one. The D gene and trimming were derived from the DNA, and the V and J assignments and clone size from that table. The profile shows around 90,000 clones, about nine tenths of them singletons.

The receptor was derived from a male donor with acute or convalescent COVID-19. The chain has TRBV3-1 (or the pseudogene TRBV3-2) and TRBJ1-2; 7 nucleotides match TRBD1. Sequencing was carried out using peripheral blood. This chain's CDR3 is CASSHGTAVGNYGYTF. Written as DNA, the CDR3 is TGTGCCAGCAGCCATGGGACAGCGGTAGGGAACTATGGCTACACCTTC.